These T cell receptor beta chains were read from a single sample in a study of blood T cell repertoires in COVID-19. Clones were read by immunoSEQ multiplex PCR, and TCRdb kept only the in-frame ones, dropping some. Found here are about 25,000 clones, approximately 94% of them singletons; the top ten hold roughly 3.7%. Sequenced sample: peripheral blood. The source is a human donor with active COVID-19. The donor label of this sample is uncertain. Both conserved end residues are part of each CDR3. D genes are given only for firm matches. Clone size is not always given. Where it is, it says once, few, many or a class for expanded clones.

V gene: TRBV7-2; clone size: NA; D gene: NA; J gene: TRBJ1-4; CDR3 DNA: TGTGCCAGCAGCCCGGGGACTAATGAAAAACTGTTTTTT; CDR3 protein: CASSPGTNEKLFF
V gene: TRBV4-1; clone size: NA; D gene: TRBD1; J gene: TRBJ2-5; CDR3 DNA: TGCGCCAGCAGCGACAGGGGGCGAGAGACCCAGTACTTC; CDR3 protein: CASSDRGRETQYF
V gene: TRBV11-2; clone size: NA; D gene: TRBD2; J gene: TRBJ2-5; CDR3 DNA: TGTGCCAGCAGCCTAGGGCGAGTGGGGGGGGGAGAGACCCAGTACTTC; CDR3 protein: CASSLGRVGGGETQYF
V gene: TRBV6-4; clone size: NA; D gene: TRBD1; J gene: TRBJ2-1; CDR3 DNA: TGTGCCAGCAAGAGACAGGGTTCCTACAATGAGCAGTTCTTC; CDR3 protein: CASKRQGSYNEQFF
V gene: TRBV28; clone size: NA; D gene: NA; J gene: TRBJ1-2; CDR3 DNA: TGTGCCAGCACGGCGGGGGGCTGGGATGGCTACACCTTC; CDR3 protein: CASTAGGWDGYTF
V gene: TRBV2; clone size: NA; D gene: TRBD2; J gene: TRBJ2-1; CDR3 DNA: TGTGCCAGCAGTGCTACCGGGACTAGCGGGACCGAGCAGTTCTTC; CDR3 protein: CASSATGTSGTEQFF
V gene: TRBV4-3; clone size: NA; D gene: NA; J gene: TRBJ2-6; CDR3 DNA: TGCGCCAGCAGCCAAGATCGGTCGAGCTCTGGGGCCAACGTCCTGACTTTC; CDR3 protein: CASSQDRSSSGANVLTF
V gene: TRBV30; clone size: NA; D gene: TRBD1; J gene: TRBJ1-5; CDR3 DNA: TGTGCCTGGAGTAGGGACAGGGCCCTAGGGCAGCCCCAGCATTTT; CDR3 protein: CAWSRDRALGQPQHF
V gene: TRBV28; clone size: NA; D gene: TRBD2; J gene: TRBJ2-3; CDR3 DNA: TGTGCCAGCAGTAATACGGGAGGGAGCACAGATACGCAGTATTTT; CDR3 protein: CASSNTGGSTDTQYF
V gene: TRBV24-1; clone size: NA; D gene: TRBD2; J gene: TRBJ2-1; CDR3 DNA: TGTGCCACCAGTGATCCAGGACTAGCGGGGGGGTTATACAATGAGCAGTTCTTC; CDR3 protein: CATSDPGLAGGLYNEQFF
V gene: TRBV19; clone size: NA; D gene: TRBD2; J gene: TRBJ2-5; CDR3 DNA: TGTGCCAGTAGTATCCTTGGGGGGGGAAGGCAAGAGACCCAGTACTTC; CDR3 protein: CASSILGGGRQETQYF
V gene: TRBV6-5; clone size: NA; D gene: NA; J gene: TRBJ2-7; CDR3 DNA: TGTGCCAGCAGTTCCAAAAAACAGGGAGGGGAGTACTTC; CDR3 protein: CASSSKKQGGEYF
V gene: TRBV19; clone size: NA; D gene: TRBD2; J gene: TRBJ2-3; CDR3 DNA: TGTGCCAGTAGTATTAGCGGGGGGTTAACAGATACGCAGTATTTT; CDR3 protein: CASSISGGLTDTQYF
V gene: TRBV19; clone size: NA; D gene: TRBD2; J gene: TRBJ2-3; CDR3 DNA: TGTGCCAGTAGTCCGTTAGCGGGAGAGACAGATACGCAGTATTTT; CDR3 protein: CASSPLAGETDTQYF
V gene: TRBV12-3/TRBV12-4; clone size: NA; D gene: NA; J gene: TRBJ2-1; CDR3 DNA: TGTGCCAGCAGCGACACGCGTGAGCAGTTCTTC; CDR3 protein: CASSDTREQFF
V gene: TRBV5-1; clone size: NA; D gene: TRBD1; J gene: TRBJ2-7; CDR3 DNA: TGCGCCAGCAGTTCCGGGACAGGGGACTACGAGCAGTACTTC; CDR3 protein: CASSSGTGDYEQYF
V gene: TRBV7-8; clone size: NA; D gene: TRBD1; J gene: TRBJ2-2; CDR3 DNA: TGTGCCAGCAGCCTCGGACAGGGGGTTACGGGGGAGCTGTTTTTT; CDR3 protein: CASSLGQGVTGELFF
V gene: TRBV7-2; clone size: NA; D gene: TRBD1; J gene: TRBJ2-2; CDR3 DNA: TGTGCCAGCAGCCCGACGGCCACAGGGGCGAACACCGGGGAGCTGTTTTTT; CDR3 protein: CASSPTATGANTGELFF
V gene: TRBV5-1; clone size: NA; D gene: TRBD2; J gene: TRBJ2-7; CDR3 DNA: TGCGCCAGCAGCTCCGGGGGGGCCGGGAACGAGCAGTACTTC; CDR3 protein: CASSSGGAGNEQYF
V gene: TRBV10-1; clone size: NA; D gene: NA; J gene: TRBJ2-3; CDR3 DNA: TGCGCCAGCAGTGAGGTTGTAAGAGGAAGCACAGATACGCAGTATTTT; CDR3 protein: CASSEVVRGSTDTQYF
V gene: TRBV15; clone size: NA; D gene: NA; J gene: TRBJ1-4; CDR3 DNA: TGTGCCACCAGCAGAGGTCCAGATTATAATGAAAAACTGTTTTTT; CDR3 protein: CATSRGPDYNEKLFF
V gene: TRBV5-4; clone size: NA; D gene: NA; J gene: TRBJ2-7; CDR3 DNA: TGTGCCAGCAGCTTGGTACAGGGCCAGCAGTACTTC; CDR3 protein: CASSLVQGQQYF
V gene: TRBV5-4; clone size: NA; D gene: NA; J gene: TRBJ2-7; CDR3 DNA: TGTGCCAGCGGCTTTTCTACTAGCCGATACGAGCAGTACTTC; CDR3 protein: CASGFSTSRYEQYF
V gene: TRBV4-2; clone size: NA; D gene: TRBD2; J gene: TRBJ2-3; CDR3 DNA: TGTGCCAGCAGCCAGGATGGGACTAGCCCCACAGATACGCAGTATTTT; CDR3 protein: CASSQDGTSPTDTQYF
V gene: TRBV3-1/TRBV3-2; clone size: NA; D gene: NA; J gene: TRBJ1-5; CDR3 DNA: TGTGCCAGCAGCCAAGCAGGGAATCAGCCCCAGCATTTT; CDR3 protein: CASSQAGNQPQHF
V gene: TRBV4-3; clone size: once; D gene: NA; J gene: TRBJ1-1; CDR3 DNA: TGCGCCAGCAGCCAAGATAAGGGGGAGAACACTGAAGCTTTCTTT; CDR3 protein: CASSQDKGENTEAFF
V gene: TRBV10-3; clone size: NA; D gene: TRBD2; J gene: TRBJ2-3; CDR3 DNA: TGTGCCATCAGCGGGACTAGCGGGAGTGGACCAGATACGCAGTATTTT; CDR3 protein: CAISGTSGSGPDTQYF
V gene: TRBV23-1; clone size: NA; D gene: NA; J gene: TRBJ2-5; CDR3 DNA: TGCGCCAGCAGTCAATCCGGCAGGTTAGGAGGTCGGGTGTGCGAGACCCAGTACTTC; CDR3 protein: CASSQSGRLGGRVCETQYF
V gene: TRBV25-1; clone size: once; D gene: TRBD1; J gene: TRBJ1-1; CDR3 DNA: TGTGCCAGCAGATCAGACAGGGGGCGCACTGAAGCTTTCTTT; CDR3 protein: CASRSDRGRTEAFF
V gene: TRBV30; clone size: NA; D gene: TRBD2; J gene: TRBJ2-5; CDR3 DNA: TGTGCCAGCAATAGCGGGGGCATCCAAGAGACCCAGTACTTC; CDR3 protein: CASNSGGIQETQYF
V gene: TRBV6-5; clone size: once; D gene: TRBD2; J gene: TRBJ2-1; CDR3 DNA: TGTGCCAGCAGTTACAGAGCTAGCGGGGGGCTCAATGAGCAGTTCTTC; CDR3 protein: CASSYRASGGLNEQFF
V gene: TRBV5-6; clone size: NA; D gene: TRBD1; J gene: TRBJ1-2; CDR3 DNA: TGTGCCAGCAGCCTGACAGGGGGCGCTTATGGCTACACCTTC; CDR3 protein: CASSLTGGAYGYTF
V gene: TRBV5-4; clone size: NA; D gene: NA; J gene: TRBJ2-6; CDR3 DNA: TGTGCCAGCAGAATATTCGGGACACCCACCTCTGGGGCCAACGTCCTGACTTTC; CDR3 protein: CASRIFGTPTSGANVLTF
V gene: TRBV5-4; clone size: NA; D gene: NA; J gene: TRBJ1-1; CDR3 DNA: TGTGCCAGCAGCCGCGGGGGGGGCCTGAACACTGAAGCTTTCTTT; CDR3 protein: CASSRGGGLNTEAFF
V gene: TRBV10-1; clone size: NA; D gene: NA; J gene: TRBJ2-5; CDR3 DNA: TGCGCCAGCAGTGAGGGCAGGTTTGGGCAAGAGACCCAGTACTTC; CDR3 protein: CASSEGRFGQETQYF
V gene: TRBV7-9; clone size: NA; D gene: NA; J gene: TRBJ1-4; CDR3 DNA: TGTGCCAGCAGCTTAGCGCGACTTGGTGGCGGGGGGCGTAATGAAAAACTGTTTTTT; CDR3 protein: CASSLARLGGGGRNEKLFF
V gene: TRBV7-6; clone size: NA; D gene: NA; J gene: TRBJ2-1; CDR3 DNA: TGTGCCAGCAGCGGGATCACCGGGACTCCATACAATGAGCAGTTCTTC; CDR3 protein: CASSGITGTPYNEQFF
V gene: TRBV3-1/TRBV3-2; clone size: NA; D gene: NA; J gene: TRBJ1-1; CDR3 DNA: TGTGCCAGCAGTTTAAACACTGAAGCTTTCTTT; CDR3 protein: CASSLNTEAFF
V gene: TRBV19; clone size: NA; D gene: TRBD1; J gene: TRBJ2-6; CDR3 DNA: TGTGCCAGTAGTCTCCGGACAGGGGACTCTGGGGCCAACGTCCTGACTTTC; CDR3 protein: CASSLRTGDSGANVLTF
V gene: TRBV7-9; clone size: NA; D gene: NA; J gene: TRBJ2-2; CDR3 DNA: TGTGCCAGCAGCTTAGTACAGGGTACGCGCGCGAACACCGGGGAGCTGTTTTTT; CDR3 protein: CASSLVQGTRANTGELFF